This TCR beta chain is from a study of cytomegalovirus exposure and HLA in healthy donors. Remarks on this clone: Its antigen is unidentified.

General study points: It has been reported that TCR beta sequences accurately predicted the HLA-A and HLA-B alleles of most subjects. The authors later linked a missense DCLRE1C variant to TCR beta V- and J-gene trimming. Cytomegalovirus status, reportedly, was diagnosed with high specificity and sensitivity by the classifier. A prior analysis recorded that most TCR beta V segments were productive about 87% or about 30% of the time.

PCR primers comprised 60 Vbeta and 13 Jbeta primers. Measured with immunoSEQ multiplex PCR; TCRdb has only the in-frame clones, and not every one. The table records around 200,000 clones, under 80% of them present only once. The germline V gene encodes CDR1 SGHRS and CDR2 YFSETQ. Between the trimmed V and J ends, which lost 0 bases and 5 bases, there was a span of 14 bases. The CDR3 contains 15 residues. J is TRBJ2-5 and V is TRBV5-1; D might be TRBD2 (6 bases). Sequences were obtained from PBMCs. The sequence came from a girl aged 2-9 years in good health and CMV-seronegative. CDR3: CASSLGSSEGETQYF. The CDR3 DNA follows: TGCGCCAGCAGCTTGGGGTCTAGCGAGGGGGAGACCCAGTACTTC.